This TCR beta chain appears in the sequencing data of a study of T cells expressing NK-cell markers. Germline V CDR1 and CDR2: GTSNPN, SVGIG (reference sequence). CDR3 size: 12 residues. TCRdb reanalyzed the 5' RACE reads and collapses them to one entry per CDR3 protein, without DNA. The sample yields 300,000 to 500,000 distinct CDR3 sequences, of which the top ten take up around 11%. The sequenced sample consisted of blood T cells: a sorted CD56 or NKG2C T cell subset, CD4+ or CD8+ T cells, or bulk PBMC T cells (not recorded which). The TCR was taken from a woman aged 45-65 years in good health. The chain combines TRBV30 with TRBJ2-5; the D gene TCRdb calls, TRBD1, cannot be checked with no DNA. CDR3 protein: CAQFGPGETQYF.